The entry that follows covers one T cell receptor (beta chain) sequence. Its target antigen remains unknown. No much larger clone exists at a distance of one base, and base qualities are not known. The CDR3 covers 14 residues, taking in both the cysteine and the phenylalanine. The retained sequence is limited to the CDR3, 42 bases, with the frame set at the first base. The V end loses 6 bases and the J end loses 6 bases, and a stretch of 17 bases separates them. The CDR1 and CDR2 encoded by the germline V gene (reference sequence) are LNHDA and SQIVND. Sequenced on an Illumina HiSeq 1500. The public reads were reprocessed in TCRdb via fastp at Q25 and MiXCR, keeping in-frame beta chains. Rows with one shared CDR3 protein collapse into an entry with the most common genes and DNA. For this sample the table gives roughly 500,000 distinct CDR3 sequences, of which 33% were detected only once. The biggest ten clones account for roughly 16% of the sample.

This entry comes from a study of T cell repertoires in cytomegalovirus infection (dated by TCRdb to about 2019). Background for the entire study: Recently identified HLA-C-restricted CMV epitopes, whose presentation resists viral immunomodulation, were targeted by peptide stimulations together with well-studied HLA-B-restricted epitopes. Donor HLA type was relevant to the analysis, because carriage of CMV infection together with the matching HLA type was indicated by public TCR beta signatures. On the study overall, not on this receptor specifically: In both this cohort and an independent roughly 400-donor cohort, the cumulative frequency of public TCR beta family members distinguished carriers of CMV infection plus the relevant HLA type. The ex vivo response was dominated by HLA-C-restricted CMV-specific TCR beta clonotypes, which also provided the single most frequent clonotype in two of eight donors.

Interpreted using the paper, the treatment or condition label stands for: in vitro stimulation with specific CMV peptide epitopes to enrich CMV-specific T cells. Source: cultured PBMCs, taken from culture after CMV antigen stimulation. The sequence joins TRBV19 to TRBJ1-2; no D segment can be confidently identified. This TCR was recovered from a human donor in good health (CMV status not recorded). Some clones in this sample may be carry-over from other donors' samples. The DNA is TGTGCCAGTAGCCTCGGGTCAGCAGAAAATGGCTACACCTTC. Translated, this gives CASSLGSAENGYTF.